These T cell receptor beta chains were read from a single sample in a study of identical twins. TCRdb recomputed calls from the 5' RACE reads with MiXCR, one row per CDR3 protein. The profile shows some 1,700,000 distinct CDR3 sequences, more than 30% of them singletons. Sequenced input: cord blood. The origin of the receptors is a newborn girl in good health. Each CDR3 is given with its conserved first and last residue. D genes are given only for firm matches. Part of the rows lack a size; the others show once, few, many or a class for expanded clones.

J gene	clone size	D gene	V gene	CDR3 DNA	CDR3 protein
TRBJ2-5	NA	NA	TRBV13	TGTGCCAGCAGCTACCGGACAGCTCAAGAGACCCAGTACTTC	CASSYRTAQETQYF
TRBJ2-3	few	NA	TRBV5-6	TGTGCCAGCAGCTCTAAGGGCACAGATACGCAGTATTTT	CASSSKGTDTQYF
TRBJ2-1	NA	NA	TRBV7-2	TGTGCCAGCAGCTTCCACGGGTTCCATGAGCAGTTCTTC	CASSFHGFHEQFF
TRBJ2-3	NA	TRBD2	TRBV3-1	TGTGCCAGCAGCCAAGGGGAGGGGTCAGATACGCAGTATTTT	CASSQGEGSDTQYF
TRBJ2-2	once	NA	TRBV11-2	TGTGCCAGCAGCTTCCCGGGACTCAAGAACACCGGGGAGCTGTTTTTT	CASSFPGLKNTGELFF
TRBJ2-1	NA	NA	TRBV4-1	TGCGCCAGCAGCCAAGGGCTAGTACTAGCAATCTGGAATGAGCAGTTCTTC	CASSQGLVLAIWNEQFF
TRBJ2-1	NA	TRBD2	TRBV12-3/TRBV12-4	TGTGCCAGCAGTTTACTAGCGGAAAAAGGGGAGACCCAGTTCTTC	CASSLLAEKGETQFF
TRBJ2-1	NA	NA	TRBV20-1	TGCAGTGCTAGACCCCGTTTACTAGTTTGGGTATACAATGAGCAGTTCTTC	CSARPRLLVWVYNEQFF
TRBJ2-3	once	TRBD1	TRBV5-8	TGTGCCAGCAGTACGAGGGGGCTACGAACTAGCACAGATACGCAGTATTTT	CASSTRGLRTSTDTQYF
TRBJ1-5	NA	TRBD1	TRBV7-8	TGTGCCAGCAGCTTCGTCACAGGGGTTGATCAGCCCCAGCATTTT	CASSFVTGVDQPQHF
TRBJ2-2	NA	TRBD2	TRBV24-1	TGTGCCACCAGTGATCCCGGACTAGCGGGAGGTATCACCGGGGAGCTGTTTTTT	CATSDPGLAGGITGELFF
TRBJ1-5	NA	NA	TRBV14	TGTGCCAGCAGCCAGTTCAACGGACAGCCCCAGCATTTT	CASSQFNGQPQHF
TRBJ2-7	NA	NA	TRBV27	TGTGCCAGCAGTTCCGGGGCCGGAAGGGGCGAGCAGTACTTC	CASSSGAGRGEQYF
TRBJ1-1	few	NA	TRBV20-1	TGCAGTGCTAGGACCCGATACACAGGGCGGAGGCTGATGAACACTGAAGCTTTCTTT	CSARTRYTGRRLMNTEAFF
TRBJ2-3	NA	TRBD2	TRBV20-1	TGCAGTGCCATCCCCCTAGCGGGGCCTAGCACAGATACGCAGTATTTT	CSAIPLAGPSTDTQYF
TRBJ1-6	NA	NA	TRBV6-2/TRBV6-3	TGTGCCAGCAGCTACATAGCGGGTCGGTCCTATAATTCACCCCTCCACTTT	CASSYIAGRSYNSPLHF
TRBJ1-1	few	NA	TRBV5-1	TGCGCCAGCAGCCCGGGGCCTGACACTGAAGCTTTCTTT	CASSPGPDTEAFF
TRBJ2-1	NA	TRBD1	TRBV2	TGTGCCAGCAGGGACAGGGGGGTTTTGTACAATGAGCAGTTCTTC	CASRDRGVLYNEQFF
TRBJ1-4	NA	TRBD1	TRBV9	TGTGCCAGCAGCGTAGCCCCAGGGGGCAATGAAAAACTGTTTTTT	CASSVAPGGNEKLFF
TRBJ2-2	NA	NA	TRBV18	TGTGCCAGCTCACCACCGGATAGCGGGGAGCTGTTTTTT	CASSPPDSGELFF
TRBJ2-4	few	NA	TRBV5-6	TGTGCCAGCAGCTTTTATCGGCTAGCCAAAAACATTCAGTACTTC	CASSFYRLAKNIQYF
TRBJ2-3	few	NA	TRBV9	TGTGCCAGCAGCGTAAAGGACTTTTCAGATACGCAGTATTTT	CASSVKDFSDTQYF
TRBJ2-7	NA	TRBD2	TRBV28	TGTGCCAGCAGTTTTCCCGCGGGAGTCTACAATGAGCAGTACTTC	CASSFPAGVYNEQYF
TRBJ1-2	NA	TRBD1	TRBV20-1	TGCAGTGCTGGGGACGACAGGGTTGGGGGCTACACCTTC	CSAGDDRVGGYTF
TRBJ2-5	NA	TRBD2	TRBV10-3	TGTGCCATCGGGAAGGATCTATTGGGGACTAGCGGCCAAGAGACCCAGTACTTC	CAIGKDLLGTSGQETQYF
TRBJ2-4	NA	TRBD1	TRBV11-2	TGTGCCAGCAGCTTACGGGGACAGGGGGCCGGGGACATTCAGTACTTC	CASSLRGQGAGDIQYF
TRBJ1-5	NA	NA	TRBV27	TGTGCCAGCAGTTTAACGGTGTCTAGCAATCAGCCCCAGCATTTT	CASSLTVSSNQPQHF
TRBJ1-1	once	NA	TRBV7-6	TGTGCCAGCAGCCCCTCGACAGACACTGAAGCTTTCTTT	CASSPSTDTEAFF
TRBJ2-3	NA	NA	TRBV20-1	TGCAGCCGACCTGGGCGGAGCACAGATACGCAGTATTTT	CSRPGRSTDTQYF
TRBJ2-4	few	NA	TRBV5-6	TGTGCCAGCAGCTTGCAACGGTGGAACCTAGCCAAAAACATTCAGTACTTC	CASSLQRWNLAKNIQYF
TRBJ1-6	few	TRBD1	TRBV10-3	TGTGCCATCAGTGAGTTCCTGGGACAGGGAGATTCACCCCTCCACTTT	CAISEFLGQGDSPLHF
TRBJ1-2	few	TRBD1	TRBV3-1	TGTGCCAGCAGCCAAGAAAGAAGACTGACAGGGAACTATGGCTACACCTTC	CASSQERRLTGNYGYTF
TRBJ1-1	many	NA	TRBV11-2	TGTGCCAGCAGCACCCAGGGGAACACTGAAGCTTTCTTT	CASSTQGNTEAFF